Given below is one TCR beta chain in context. The sample originates from a study of blood T cell repertoires in COVID-19. Turning to the study itself: Collection of acute and convalescent COVID-19 samples took place in the United States, Italy and Spain. The cDNA or gDNA used as material had been derived from T cells, B-cell-depleted T cells, or PBMCs.

Per the study methods: Estimated nucleated cell counts came from reference gene primer amplification. Profiled with immunoSEQ multiplex PCR; TCRdb holds only in-frame clones, not every one. The V and J calls and clone size come from that table; D and trimming were worked out from the DNA. The sample holds 45,000 to 50,000 clones; around four fifths are singletons and the top ten take 7% to 8.5%. The CDR3 consists of 15 residues. J gave up 7 bases and V 1 base, and 6 bases lay outside the gene matches. Germline values: CDR1 MNHEY, CDR2 SMNVEV (reference sequence). This TCR was recovered from a man aged 55 to 69 with active COVID-19. The V call is TRBV27, the J call TRBJ1-5, with TRBD1 matching over 8 bases. Sequenced sample: peripheral blood. The CDR3 nucleotides read TGTGCCAGCAGTTTATTGGCAGGGGGCGAACAGCCCCAGCATTTT. Its protein product is CASSLLAGGEQPQHF.